Presented here are 14 T cell receptor beta chains from one specimen sequenced in a study of molecular identifiers for immune sequencing clone quantification. TCRdb re-analysed the PCR reads in MiXCR, keeping a single row per CDR3 protein. Of tens of thousands of distinct CDR3 sequences in the sample, approximately 25% were seen once. Sequencing used naive CD8+ T cells from blood, with Jurkat cell RNA spiked in. Sample subset: FACS-sorted CD8+CD4-CCR7+CD45RA+ naive T cells. The origin of the receptors is a human donor in good health. Some libraries in this study had Jurkat cell RNA spiked in.

Only a few counts were recorded for this clonotype. V gene TRBV2 combines with J gene TRBJ1-5, with unresolved D. The V end was cut by 7 bases, the J end by 0 bases, with 7 bases between. Germline lookup yields CDR1 SNHLY and CDR2 FYNNEI. The CDR3 contains 13 residues. For the CDR3, the DNA is TGTGCCAGCAAAAAGGATAGCAATCAGCCCCAGCATTTT. Its translation is CASKKDSNQPQHF.

This clonotype appeared many times. The genes are TRBV6-2 or TRBV6-3 and TRBJ2-7, with 12 bases that match TRBD2. Germline CDR1 MNHEY, CDR2 SVGEGT. With 0 bases clipped from V and 5 bases from J, the junction kept 11 bases outside the gene matches. The CDR3 spans 18 residues. The CDR3 reads CASSYSPSGGAIMDEQYF. The CDR3 DNA sequence: TGTGCCAGCAGTTACTCGCCTAGCGGGGGGGCTATTATGGACGAGCAGTACTTC.

The V call is TRBV20-1, the J call TRBJ2-3, with TRBD2 matching 7 bases. Germline V lookup: CDR1 DFQATT, CDR2 SNEGSKA (reference sequence). Trimming at V came to 4 bases and at J to 0 bases, leaving 10 bases not matched to a gene. This CDR3 contains 16 residues. The CDR3 DNA follows: TGCAGTGCTATAGATGGGCTAGCGGCTAGCACAGATACGCAGTATTTT. Translation gives CSAIDGLAASTDTQYF.

This clonotype has at least ten counts. This chain links TRBV6-2 or TRBV6-3 with TRBJ2-2; 7 nucleotides line up with TRBD2. Germline V CDR1 and CDR2: MNHEY, SVGEGT. V shed 4 bases, J shed 0 bases, and the junction held 2 bases outside the gene matches. This CDR3 is 15 amino acids long. CDR3 amino acids: CASSLLASNTGELFF. The CDR3 nucleotides are TGTGCCAGCAGTTTACTAGCGTCGAACACCGGGGAGCTGTTTTTT.

This clonotype showed up many times. The V call is TRBV3-1, the J call TRBJ2-5; D call uncertain. V was trimmed by 4 bases and J by 2 bases, leaving 8 bases between them. Germline-derived CDR1 and CDR2 are LGHDT and YNNKEL (reference sequence). The CDR3 extends over 13 amino acids. CDR3 loop: CASSLPPQETQYF. CDR3 in DNA: TGTGCCAGCAGCCTACCACCTCAAGAGACCCAGTACTTC.

Worth noting for this clonotype: This clone may be a read error of a much larger clone one base away. This chain connects TRBV18 to TRBJ1-1, with TRBD1 matching 8 bases. This CDR3 comprises 14 residues. Germline V gene data show CDR1 as KGHSH and CDR2 as LQKENI. CDR3 in amino acids: CAGSPPGQDTEAFF. For the CDR3, the DNA is TGTGCCGGCTCACCACCGGGACAGGACACTGAAGCTTTCTTT.

This clonotype was observed a few times. V and J are TRBV6-1 and TRBJ1-5; the match to TRBD1 covers 10 bases. V gave up 3 bases and J gave up 3 bases; unmatched junction bases: 2. The CDR3 runs 15 residues. CDR1 and CDR2 (germline): MNHNS, SASEGT. The CDR3 region has the DNA TGTGCCAGCAGTGAGGACAGGGGGAACAATCAGCCCCAGCATTTT. It translates to CASSEDRGNNQPQHF.

This clonotype was counted at least ten times. The chain employs TRBV9 and TRBJ2-1; 8 bases agree with TRBD2. The CDR3 runs to 16 residues. The V segment lost 0 bases and the J segment 4 bases; nucleotides outside the gene matches: 6. Germline-derived CDR1 and CDR2 are SGDLS and YYNGEE. CDR3 in DNA: TGTGCCAGCAGCGTAGTCACTAGCGGCCATTACAATGAGCAGTTCTTC. Translating it yields CASSVVTSGHYNEQFF.

This clonotype was counted ten times or more. J is TRBJ2-1 and V is TRBV15; the match to TRBD2 covers 7 bases. This CDR3 spans 14 amino acids. The ends lost 5 bases at V and 4 bases at J; junction bases unmatched: 5. Germline V gene data show CDR1 as LNHNV and CDR2 as YYDKDF (reference sequence). CDR3 in amino acids: CATSGGSGYNEQFF. In DNA form, the CDR3 reads TGTGCCACCAGCGGTGGTAGCGGGTACAATGAGCAGTTCTTC.

Note on this clonotype: This may stem from a read error, because a much larger clone lies one nucleotide away. This chain uses TRBV11-2 with TRBJ2-7; D not certain. The CDR3 is made up of 11 amino acids. Germline loops: CDR1 SGHAT, CDR2 FQNNGV. CDR3 amino acids: CTSSSMDEQYF. CDR3 nucleotides: TGTACCAGCAGCTCAATGGACGAGCAGTACTTC.

Ten or more counts support this clonotype. The rearrangement links TRBV20-1 to TRBJ1-4, with 12 positions matching TRBD1. Germline-derived CDR1 and CDR2 are DFQATT and SNEGSKA (reference sequence). Trimming at V came to 5 bases and at J to 10 bases, leaving 5 bases not matched to a gene. CDR3 length equals 13 residues. The CDR3 loop reads CSASGTGGVKLFF. CDR3 in DNA: TGCAGTGCTTCCGGGACAGGGGGCGTAAAACTGTTTTTT.

Concerning this clonotype: Possible read error: a much larger clone is one base away. This chain joins TRBV12-3 or TRBV12-4 and TRBJ2-4; D unclear. The CDR3 consists of 18 residues. CDR3 residues: CASGLGGSVFGLENIQYF. The DNA for the CDR3 is TGTGCCAGCGGTTTAGGTGGGTCGGTTTTTGGATTAGAAAACATTCAGTACTTC.

This clonotype occurred many times. The rearrangement uses TRBV5-6 and TRBJ1-5, with D unclear. Trimming shortened V by 3 bases and J by 3 bases, and 10 bases separated the two germline ends. Germline CDR1 reads SGHDT; CDR2 reads YYEEEE. There are 14 residues in the CDR3. DNA of the CDR3: TGTGCCAGCAGCTCCTTCACCCACAATCAGCCCCAGCATTTT. This codes for CASSSFTHNQPQHF. The full variable domain, rest sourced from reference TRBV5-6 and TRBJ1-5, is DAGVTQSPTHLIKTRGQQVTLRCSPKSGHDTVSWYQQALGQGPQFIFQYYEEEERQRGNFPDRFSGHQFPNYSSELNVNALLLGDSALYLCASSSFTHNQPQHFGDGTRLSIL.

As concerns this clonotype: The junction departs from the called germline gene at one end, perhaps through a read error. The rearrangement joins TRBV27 to TRBJ2-7; possibly TRBD2 for D (5 bases). Germline V CDR1 and CDR2: MNHEY, SMNVEV (reference sequence). The CDR3 has 13 amino acids. CDR3 in DNA: TGTGCCGGCAGTTTGGGGAGCTCCTACGAGCAGTACTTC. This gives the protein CAGSLGSSYEQYF.